This TCR beta chain originates from a study of T-cell memory formation after mild COVID-19. TCRdb used MiXCR to reprocess the 5' RACE reads, holding one entry per CDR3 protein. The sample lists 200,000 to 250,000 distinct CDR3 sequences; around 9.1% were seen once. The CDR3 loop spans 11 amino acids. The germline gives CDR1 ENHRY, CDR2 SYGVKD. Sample: PBMCs or a T cell subset sorted from them (not recorded which). This chain joins TRBV10-3 and TRBJ2-1, with a tentative D call TRBD1 (6 bases). This receptor was obtained from a man between 18 and 29 years old who had mild COVID-19 (a few samples of this study predate the infection). Cell type and time point are not known. CDR3 loop: CAGGPDNEQFF. The CDR3 DNA reads as TGTGCTGGGGGCCCTGACAATGAGCAGTTCTTC.